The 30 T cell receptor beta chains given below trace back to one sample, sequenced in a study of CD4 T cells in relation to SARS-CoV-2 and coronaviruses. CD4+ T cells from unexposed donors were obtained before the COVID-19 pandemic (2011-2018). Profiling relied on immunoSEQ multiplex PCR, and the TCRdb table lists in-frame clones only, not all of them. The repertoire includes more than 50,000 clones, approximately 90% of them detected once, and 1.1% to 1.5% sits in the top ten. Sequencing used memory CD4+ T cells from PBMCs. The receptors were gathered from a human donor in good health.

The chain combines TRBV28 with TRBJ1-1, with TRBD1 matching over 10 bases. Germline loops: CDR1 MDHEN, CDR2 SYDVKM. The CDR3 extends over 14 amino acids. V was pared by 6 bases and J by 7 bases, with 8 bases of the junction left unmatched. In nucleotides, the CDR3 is TGTGCCAGCAGGTACTCCGGACAGGGGGTTGAAGCTTTCTTT. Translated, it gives CASRYSGQGVEAFF.

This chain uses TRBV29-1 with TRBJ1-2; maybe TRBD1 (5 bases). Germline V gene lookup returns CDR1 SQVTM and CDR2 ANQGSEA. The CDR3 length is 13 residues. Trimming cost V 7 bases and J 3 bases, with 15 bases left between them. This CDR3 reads CSAVPGTDYGYTF. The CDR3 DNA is TGCAGCGCCGTCCCGGGGACGGACTATGGCTACACCTTC. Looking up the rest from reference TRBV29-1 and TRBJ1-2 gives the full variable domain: SAVISQKPSRDICQRGTSLTIQCQVDSQVTMMFWYRQQPGQSLTLIATANQGSEATYESGFVIDKFPISRPNLTFSTLTVSNMSPEDSSIYLCSAVPGTDYGYTFGSGTRLTVV.

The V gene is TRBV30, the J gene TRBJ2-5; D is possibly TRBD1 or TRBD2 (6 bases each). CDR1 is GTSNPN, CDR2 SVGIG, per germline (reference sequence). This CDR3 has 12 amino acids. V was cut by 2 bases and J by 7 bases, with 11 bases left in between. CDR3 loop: CAWSRQEGTQYF. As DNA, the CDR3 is TGTGCCTGGAGTCGACAGGAGGGGACCCAGTACTTC.

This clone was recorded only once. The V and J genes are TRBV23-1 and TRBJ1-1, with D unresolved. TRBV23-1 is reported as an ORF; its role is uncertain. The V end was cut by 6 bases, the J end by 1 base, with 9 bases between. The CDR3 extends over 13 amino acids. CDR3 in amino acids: CASSPPENTEAFF. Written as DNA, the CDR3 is TGCGCCAGCAGCCCCCCGGAGAACACTGAAGCTTTCTTT.

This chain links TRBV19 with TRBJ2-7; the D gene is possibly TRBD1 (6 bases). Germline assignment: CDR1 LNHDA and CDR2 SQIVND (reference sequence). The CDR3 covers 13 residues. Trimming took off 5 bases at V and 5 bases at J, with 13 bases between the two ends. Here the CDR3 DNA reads TGTGCCAGTAGTCAAATACAGGGAAACGAGCAGTACTTC. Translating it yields CASSQIQGNEQYF.

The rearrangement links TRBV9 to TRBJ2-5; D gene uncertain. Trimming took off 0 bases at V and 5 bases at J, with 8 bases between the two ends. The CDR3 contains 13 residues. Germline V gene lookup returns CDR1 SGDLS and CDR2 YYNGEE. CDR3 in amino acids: CASSVASQETQYF. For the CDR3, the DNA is TGTGCCAGCAGCGTAGCAAGTCAGGAGACCCAGTACTTC.

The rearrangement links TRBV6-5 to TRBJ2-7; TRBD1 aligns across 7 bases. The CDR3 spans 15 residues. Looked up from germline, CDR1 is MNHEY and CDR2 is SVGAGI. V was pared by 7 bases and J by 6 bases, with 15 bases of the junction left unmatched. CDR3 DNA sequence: TGTGCCAGCAAGCGAGAAGGGGGCGCTTCGGGCGAGCAGTACTTC. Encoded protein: CASKREGGASGEQYF.

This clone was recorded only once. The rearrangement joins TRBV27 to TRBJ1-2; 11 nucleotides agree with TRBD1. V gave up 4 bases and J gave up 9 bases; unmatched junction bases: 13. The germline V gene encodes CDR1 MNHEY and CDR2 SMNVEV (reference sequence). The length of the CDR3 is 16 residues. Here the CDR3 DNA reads TGTGCCAGCAGTTCCGGACAGGGGGCCGCCGGCATGAGCTACACCTTC. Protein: CASSSGQGAAGMSYTF.

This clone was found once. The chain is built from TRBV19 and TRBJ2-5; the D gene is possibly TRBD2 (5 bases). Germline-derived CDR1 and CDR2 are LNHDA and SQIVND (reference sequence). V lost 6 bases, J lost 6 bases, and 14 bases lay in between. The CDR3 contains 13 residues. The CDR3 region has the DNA TGTGCCAGTAGCCTCGAGGGAGTGAAGACCCAGTACTTC. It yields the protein CASSLEGVKTQYF. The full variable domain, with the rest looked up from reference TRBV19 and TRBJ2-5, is DGGITQSPKYLFRKEGQNVTLSCEQNLNHDAMYWYRQDPGQGLRLIYYSQIVNDFQKGDIAEGYSVSREKKESFPLTVTSAQKNPTAFYLCASSLEGVKTQYFGPGTRLLVL.

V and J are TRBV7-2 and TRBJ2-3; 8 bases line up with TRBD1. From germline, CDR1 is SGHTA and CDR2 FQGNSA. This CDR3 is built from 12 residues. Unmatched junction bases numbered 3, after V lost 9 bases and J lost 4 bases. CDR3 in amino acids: CASQGAADTQYF. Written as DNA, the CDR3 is TGTGCCAGTCAGGGGGCGGCAGATACGCAGTATTTT.

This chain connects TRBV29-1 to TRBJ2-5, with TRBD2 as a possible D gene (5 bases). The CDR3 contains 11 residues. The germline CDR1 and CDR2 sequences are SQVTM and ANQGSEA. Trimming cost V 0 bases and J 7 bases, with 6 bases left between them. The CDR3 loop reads CSVEEGATQYF. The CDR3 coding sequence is TGCAGCGTTGAAGAGGGAGCGACCCAGTACTTC.

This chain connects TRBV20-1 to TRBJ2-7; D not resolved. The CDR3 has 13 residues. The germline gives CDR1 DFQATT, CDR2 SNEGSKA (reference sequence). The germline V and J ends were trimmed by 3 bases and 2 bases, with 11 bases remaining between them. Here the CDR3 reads CSASIILAYEQYF. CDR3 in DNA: TGCAGTGCTAGTATCATCCTAGCCTACGAGCAGTACTTC.

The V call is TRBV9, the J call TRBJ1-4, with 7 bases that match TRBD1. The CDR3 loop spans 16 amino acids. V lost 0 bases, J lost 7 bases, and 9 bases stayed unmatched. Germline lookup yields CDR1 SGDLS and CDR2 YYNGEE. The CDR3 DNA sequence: TGTGCCAGCAGCGTAGGATCAAGGGGGCCTAGTGAAAAACTGTTTTTT. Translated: CASSVGSRGPSEKLFF.

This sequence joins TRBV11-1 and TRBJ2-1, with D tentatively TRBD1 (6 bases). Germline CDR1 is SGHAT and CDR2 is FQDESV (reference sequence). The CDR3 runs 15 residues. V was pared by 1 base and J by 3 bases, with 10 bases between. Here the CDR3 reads CASSLGQENYNEQFF. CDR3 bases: TGTGCCAGCAGCTTAGGACAGGAGAACTACAATGAGCAGTTCTTC.

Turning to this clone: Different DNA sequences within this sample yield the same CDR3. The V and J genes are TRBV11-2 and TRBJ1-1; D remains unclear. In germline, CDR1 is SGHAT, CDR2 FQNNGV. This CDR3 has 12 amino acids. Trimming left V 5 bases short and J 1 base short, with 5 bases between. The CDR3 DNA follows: TGTGCCAGCAGCCTGCAGAACACTGAAGCTTTCTTT. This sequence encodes CASSLQNTEAFF. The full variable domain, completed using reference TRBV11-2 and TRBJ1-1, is EAGVAQSPRYKIIEKRQSVAFWCNPISGHATLYWYQQILGQGPKLLIQFQNNGVVDDSQLPKDRFSAERLKGVDSTLKIQPAKLEDSAVYLCASSLQNTEAFFGQGTRLTVV.

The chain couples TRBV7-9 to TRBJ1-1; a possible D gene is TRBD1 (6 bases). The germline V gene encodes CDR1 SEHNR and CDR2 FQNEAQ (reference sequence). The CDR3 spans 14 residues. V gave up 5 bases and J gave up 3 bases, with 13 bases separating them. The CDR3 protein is CASSPGGTYTEAFF. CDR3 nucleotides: TGTGCCAGCAGCCCTGGGGGGACATACACTGAAGCTTTCTTT.

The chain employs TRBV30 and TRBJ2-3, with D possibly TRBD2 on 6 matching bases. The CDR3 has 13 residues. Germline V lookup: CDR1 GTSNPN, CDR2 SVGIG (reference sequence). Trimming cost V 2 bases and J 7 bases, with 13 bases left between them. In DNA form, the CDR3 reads TGTGCCTGGAGTCACGGGAGTCCGAATACGCAGTATTTT. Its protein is CAWSHGSPNTQYF.

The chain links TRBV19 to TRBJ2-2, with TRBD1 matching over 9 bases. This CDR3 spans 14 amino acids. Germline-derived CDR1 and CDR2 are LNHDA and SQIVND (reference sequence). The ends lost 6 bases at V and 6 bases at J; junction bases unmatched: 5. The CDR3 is CASSRTGEAGELFF. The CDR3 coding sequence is TGTGCCAGTAGCCGGACAGGGGAAGCCGGGGAGCTGTTTTTT. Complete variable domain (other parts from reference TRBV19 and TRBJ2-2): DGGITQSPKYLFRKEGQNVTLSCEQNLNHDAMYWYRQDPGQGLRLIYYSQIVNDFQKGDIAEGYSVSREKKESFPLTVTSAQKNPTAFYLCASSRTGEAGELFFGEGSRLTVL.

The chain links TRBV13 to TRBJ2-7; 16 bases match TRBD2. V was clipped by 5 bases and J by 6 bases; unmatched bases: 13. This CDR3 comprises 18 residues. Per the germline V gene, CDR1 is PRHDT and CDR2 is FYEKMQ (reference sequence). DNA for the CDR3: TGTGCCAGCAGCCGACGTTCTGGGACTAGCGGGAGGGCCGGCGAGCAGTACTTC. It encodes CASSRRSGTSGRAGEQYF.

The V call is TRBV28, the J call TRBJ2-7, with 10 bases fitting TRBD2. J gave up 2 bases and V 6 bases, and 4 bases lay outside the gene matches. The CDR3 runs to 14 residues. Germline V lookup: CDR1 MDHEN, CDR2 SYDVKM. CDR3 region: CASSGTSETYEQYF. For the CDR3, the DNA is TGTGCCAGCAGCGGGACTAGCGAAACCTACGAGCAGTACTTC.

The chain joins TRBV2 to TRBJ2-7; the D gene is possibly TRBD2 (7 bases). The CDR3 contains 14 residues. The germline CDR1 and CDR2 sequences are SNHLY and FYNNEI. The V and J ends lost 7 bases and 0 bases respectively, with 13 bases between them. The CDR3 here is CASMSRGPSYEQYF. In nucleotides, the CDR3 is TGTGCCAGCATGTCGCGGGGGCCCTCCTACGAGCAGTACTTC.

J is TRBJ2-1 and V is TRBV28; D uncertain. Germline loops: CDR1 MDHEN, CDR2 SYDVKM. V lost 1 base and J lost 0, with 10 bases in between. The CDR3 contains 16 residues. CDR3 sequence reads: CASSLLGMSSYNEQFF. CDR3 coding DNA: TGTGCCAGCAGTTTATTGGGGATGAGCTCCTACAATGAGCAGTTCTTC.

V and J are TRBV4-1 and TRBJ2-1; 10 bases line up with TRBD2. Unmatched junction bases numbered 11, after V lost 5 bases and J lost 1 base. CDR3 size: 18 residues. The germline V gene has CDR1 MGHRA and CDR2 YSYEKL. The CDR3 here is CASSSQSSGSSSYNEQFF. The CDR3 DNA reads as TGCGCCAGCAGCTCACAGTCTAGCGGGAGTAGTTCCTACAATGAGCAGTTCTTC.

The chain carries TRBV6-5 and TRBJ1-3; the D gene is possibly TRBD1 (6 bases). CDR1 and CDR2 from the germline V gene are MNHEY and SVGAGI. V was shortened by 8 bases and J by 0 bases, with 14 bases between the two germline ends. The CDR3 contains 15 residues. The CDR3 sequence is CASRTGHTSGNTIYF. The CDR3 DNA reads TGTGCCAGCCGGACGGGACATACCTCTGGAAACACCATATATTTT.

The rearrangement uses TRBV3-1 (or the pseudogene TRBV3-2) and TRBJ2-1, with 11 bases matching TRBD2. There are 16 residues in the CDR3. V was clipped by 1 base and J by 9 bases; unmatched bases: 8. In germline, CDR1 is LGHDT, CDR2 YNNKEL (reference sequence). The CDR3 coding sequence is TGTGCCAGCAGCCAAGCGGGTAGCGGGAGGGCCGGTGAGCAGTTCTTC. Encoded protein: CASSQAGSGRAGEQFF.

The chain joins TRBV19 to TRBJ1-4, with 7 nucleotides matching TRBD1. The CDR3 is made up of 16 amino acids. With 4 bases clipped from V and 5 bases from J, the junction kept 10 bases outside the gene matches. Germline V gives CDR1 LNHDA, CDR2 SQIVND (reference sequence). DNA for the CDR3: TGTGCCAGTAGTAGCGCGTGGACAGGAACGAATGAAAAACTGTTTTTT. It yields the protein CASSSAWTGTNEKLFF.

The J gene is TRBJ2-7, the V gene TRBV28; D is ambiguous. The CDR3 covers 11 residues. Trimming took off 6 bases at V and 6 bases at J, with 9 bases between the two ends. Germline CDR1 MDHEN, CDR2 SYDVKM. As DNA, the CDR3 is TGTGCCAGCAGATCCCCTCTCGAGCAGTACTTC. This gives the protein CASRSPLEQYF.

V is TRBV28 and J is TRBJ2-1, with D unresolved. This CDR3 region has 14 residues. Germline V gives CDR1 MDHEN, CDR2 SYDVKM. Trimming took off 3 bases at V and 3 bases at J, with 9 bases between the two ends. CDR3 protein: CASSLVSNYNEQFF. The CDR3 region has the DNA TGTGCCAGCAGTTTGGTCAGCAACTACAATGAGCAGTTCTTC.

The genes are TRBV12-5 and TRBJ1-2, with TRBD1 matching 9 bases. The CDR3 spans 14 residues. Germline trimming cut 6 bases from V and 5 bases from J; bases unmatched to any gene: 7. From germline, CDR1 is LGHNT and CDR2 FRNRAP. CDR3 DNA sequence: TGTGCTAGTGGCCCTACCGGGACAGGGTATGGCTACACCTTC. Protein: CASGPTGTGYGYTF. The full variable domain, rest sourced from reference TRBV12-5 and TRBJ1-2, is DARVTQTPRHKVTEMGQEVTMRCQPILGHNTVFWYRQTMMQGLELLAYFRNRAPLDDSGMPKDRFSAEMPDATLATLKIQPSEPRDSAVYFCASGPTGTGYGYTFGSGTRLTVV.

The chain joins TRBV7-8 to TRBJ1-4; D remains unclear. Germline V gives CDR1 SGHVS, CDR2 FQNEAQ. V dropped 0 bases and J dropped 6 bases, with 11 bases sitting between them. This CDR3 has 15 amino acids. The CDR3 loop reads CASSLAHGGDEKLFF. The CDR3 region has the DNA TGTGCCAGCAGCTTAGCCCACGGTGGAGATGAAAAACTGTTTTTT. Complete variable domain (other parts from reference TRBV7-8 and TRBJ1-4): GAGVSQSPRYKVAKRGQDVALRCDPISGHVSLFWYQQALGQGPEFLTYFQNEAQLDKSGLPSDRFFAERPEGSVSTLKIQRTQQEDSAVYLCASSLAHGGDEKLFFGSGTQLSVL.